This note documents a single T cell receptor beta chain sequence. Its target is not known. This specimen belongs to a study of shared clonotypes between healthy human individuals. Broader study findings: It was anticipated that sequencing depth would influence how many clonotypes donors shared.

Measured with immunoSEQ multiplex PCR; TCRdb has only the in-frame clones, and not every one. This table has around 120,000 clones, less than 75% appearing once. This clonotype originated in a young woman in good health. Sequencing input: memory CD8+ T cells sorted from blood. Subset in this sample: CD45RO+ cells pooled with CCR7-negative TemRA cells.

The DNA of the CDR3 is TGTGCCAGCAGCTGGGACACCGGGGAGCTGTTTTTT. Protein product: CASSWDTGELFF. The chain has TRBV28 and TRBJ2-2; D unclear. In germline, CDR1 is MDHEN, CDR2 SYDVKM. Trimming took off 6 bases at V and 3 bases at J, with 5 bases between the two ends. This CDR3 is built from 12 residues.